The sequence of this TCR beta chain was determined in a study of vaccination effects on CD4 cells after COVID-19. Method: immunoSEQ multiplex PCR; TCRdb's copy keeps in-frame clones and lacks some. The sample contains 30,000 to 45,000 clones, approximately 70% of which appear only once. Peptide-pool stimulation followed by sequencing identified expanded antigen-specific CD4+ clonotypes in the ViraFEST assay. The authors isolated CD4+ T cells after around nine days of culture. No vaccinee had earlier SARS-CoV-2 infection, and nucleocapsid antibodies were negative. Regarding this clone: Its antigen remains unidentified.

This TCR was recovered from a human donor who received a COVID-19 vaccine. This specimen was CD4+ T cells from PBMCs cultured with SARS-CoV-2 spike peptides, taken before COVID-19 vaccination.

The CDR3 bases are TGTGCCAGCAGACTACAGGGTTACAATCAGCCCCAGCATTTT. Its protein product is CASRLQGYNQPQHF. The chain is built from TRBV28 and TRBJ1-5; possibly TRBD1 for D (6 bases). Germline loops: CDR1 MDHEN, CDR2 SYDVKM. The CDR3 sequence is 14 residues long. V lost 6 bases and J lost 3, with 12 bases in between.